This TCR beta chain was sequenced in a study of cytomegalovirus exposure and HLA in healthy donors. A note on this clone: Its antigen is as yet unknown.

PCR used 60 Vbeta primers and 13 Jbeta primers. TCRdb's copy holds only in-frame clones and misses some; the assay was immunoSEQ multiplex PCR. The profile shows about 200,000 clones, about 86% of them singletons. Whole-study results and caveats: When presence/absence was analysed, sequencing depth was taken to be roughly uniform across donors. Another analysis was done later, and it associated approximately 15,000 TCR beta sequences with HLA alleles at 0.05 false discovery rate.

The V and J ends lost 0 bases and 12 bases respectively, with 19 bases between them. The CDR3 extends over 15 amino acids. Germline V gene data show CDR1 as SGHTS and CDR2 as YDEGEE. The chain joins TRBV5-8 to TRBJ2-1; weak D call: TRBD2 (7 bases). The source material was PBMCs. The sequence was obtained from a woman younger than 45 in good health and CMV-seronegative. The CDR3 sequence: CASSLGGGVHESQFF. The CDR3 nucleotides are TGTGCCAGCAGCTTGGGGGGGGGCGTACATGAGTCGCAGTTCTTC.